One and the same sample provided the 7 T cell receptor beta chains below, sequenced in a study of cytomegalovirus exposure and HLA in healthy donors. In the PCR, 60 Vbeta and 13 Jbeta primers were used. Generated by immunoSEQ multiplex PCR, the TCRdb table keeps only in-frame clones and is missing some. This sample has tens of thousands of clones; around 77% occur once, and the top ten carry under 8%. The sample was PBMCs. Receptors were obtained from a man in his 60s in good health and CMV-seronegative.

This clone was counted only a few times. The chain employs TRBV2 and TRBJ2-7; weak D call: TRBD2 (7 bases). The V end lost 3 bases, the J end lost 2 bases, and 11 bases lay between the germline ends. Germline V gene sequence: CDR1 SNHLY, CDR2 FYNNEI. The length of the CDR3 is 14 residues. The CDR3 protein is CASSDGGAPYEQYF. CDR3 DNA sequence: TGTGCCAGCAGTGATGGGGGGGCCCCCTACGAGCAGTACTTC.

This clone was recorded once. The chain combines TRBV5-1 with TRBJ2-3, with 8 positions matching TRBD2. The CDR3 extends over 15 amino acids. After removal of 5 bases from V and 1 base from J, the junction contained 6 bases not matched to a gene. In germline, CDR1 is SGHRS, CDR2 YFSETQ. Written as DNA, the CDR3 is TGCGCCAGCAGGAGAAGTAGCGGGGGCACAGATACGCAGTATTTT. Protein product: CASRRSSGGTDTQYF. Using reference TRBV5-1 and TRBJ2-3 for the parts outside the CDR3, the full variable domain is KAGVTQTPRYLIKTRGQQVTLSCSPISGHRSVSWYQQTPGQGLQFLFEYFSETQRNKGNFPGRFSGRQFSNSRSEMNVSTLELGDSALYLCASRRSSGGTDTQYFGPGTRLTVL.

In this sample, this clone turned up once. The DNA for the CDR3 is TGCAGCGTCGCCAACAGGGGAGGTAAAGAGACCCAGTACTTC. Protein product: CSVANRGGKETQYF. The chain has TRBV29-1 and TRBJ2-5, with D perhaps TRBD1 (7 bases). The CDR3 totals 14 residues. The germline V gene has CDR1 SQVTM and CDR2 ANQGSEA. V lost 6 bases, J lost 3 bases, and 17 bases lay in between.

This chain uses TRBV6-5 with TRBJ1-2; tentatively, D is TRBD1 (6 bases). V lost 6 bases, J lost 8 bases, and 19 bases lay in between. CDR1 and CDR2 (germline): MNHEY, SVGAGI. The CDR3 sequence is 14 residues long. CDR3 region: CASRDDRIQYGYTF. CDR3 nucleotides: TGTGCCAGCAGGGACGACAGGATCCAATACGGCTACACCTTC.

This chain links TRBV19 with TRBJ1-5; possible D gene TRBD1, 6 bases. From germline, CDR1 is LNHDA and CDR2 SQIVND (reference sequence). The V gene lost 11 bases and the J gene lost 1 base, with 18 bases spanning the gap. This CDR3 is built from 15 residues. The CDR3 DNA sequence: TGTGCCGCAAAGCCACAGGGTCCCAGCAATCAGCCCCAGCATTTT. Amino acid sequence: CAAKPQGPSNQPQHF.

The chain is built from TRBV19 and TRBJ2-1; no clear D. Germline-derived CDR1 and CDR2 are LNHDA and SQIVND (reference sequence). The CDR3 loop spans 11 amino acids. Trimming removed 3 bases from V and 9 bases from J, with 6 bases in between. The CDR3 coding sequence is TGTGCCAGTAGTATCAGTCGTGAGCAGTTCTTC. Its translation: CASSISREQFF.

CDR3 nucleotide sequence: TGTGCCAGCAGCAAGGGAGGGTTGGGAAACACCATATATTTT. This codes for CASSKGGLGNTIYF. V gene TRBV9 combines with J gene TRBJ1-3, with D hard to call. CDR1 and CDR2 (germline): SGDLS, YYNGEE. This CDR3 has 14 amino acids. The ends were cut back, 4 bases at V and 4 bases at J, with 12 bases in the middle.